These T cell receptor beta chains were read from a single sample in a study of cytomegalovirus exposure and HLA in healthy donors. TCRdb's table, derived via immunoSEQ multiplex PCR, lists solely in-frame clones and lacks some. The sample records more than 85,000 clones, around 80% being singletons. The sequencing input was PBMCs. Receptors originate from a male donor in good health and CMV-seronegative. The CDR3 runs from the conserved cysteine through the conserved F or W. D genes are given only for firm matches. Rows give clone size only sometimes, using once, few, many, or a class for an expanded clone.

V	size	J	D	DNA	CDR3
TRBV7-3	.	TRBJ2-1	TRBD2	TGTGCCAGCAGCCAGAGTCTAGGGACTAGTCGGAGTGAGCAGTTCTTC	CASSQSLGTSRSEQFF
TRBV7-8	few	TRBJ2-7	.	TGTGCCAGCAGCTTAGCTCTCCGGGTTGCGGCCTACGAGCAGTACTTC	CASSLALRVAAYEQYF
TRBV19	.	TRBJ1-5	.	TGTGCCAGTAGTATGACAGGTAATCAGCCCCAGCATTTT	CASSMTGNQPQHF
TRBV25-1	.	TRBJ1-3	TRBD1	TGTGCCAGCAGTGAATATCGACAGGGGAGAAGCGGAAACACCATATATTTT	CASSEYRQGRSGNTIYF
TRBV6-5	.	TRBJ2-1	.	TGTGCCAGCAGCGAGAGCGGCGCCTTAAGAAATGAGCAGTTCTTC	CASSESGALRNEQFF
TRBV4-1	.	TRBJ2-7	TRBD2	TGCGCCAGCAGCCAAATTTTTGGACTAGCGGGAGTATATTCCTACGAGCAGTACTTC	CASSQIFGLAGVYSYEQYF
TRBV7-6	.	TRBJ2-5	TRBD1	TGTGCCAGCAGCATTCGGACAGGGGGCAGAGAGACCCAGTACTTC	CASSIRTGGRETQYF
TRBV4-3	.	TRBJ2-4	.	TGCGCCAGCAGCCAAGGAAGAGGGAACATTCAGTACTTC	CASSQGRGNIQYF
TRBV7-3	.	TRBJ2-3	TRBD2	TGTGCCAGCAGCCTAGGACTAGCAAAAGATACGCAGTATTTT	CASSLGLAKDTQYF
TRBV4-1	.	TRBJ2-7	.	TGCGCCAGCAGCCAAAGTCTCTACTCCTACGAGCAGTACTTC	CASSQSLYSYEQYF
TRBV5-6	.	TRBJ2-5	TRBD1	TGTGCCAGCAGCTTGTCCTTCAGGGGGCAAGAGACCCAGTACTTC	CASSLSFRGQETQYF
TRBV28	.	TRBJ2-1	TRBD2	TGTGCCAGCAGTTTTCACGGGAGGGCAAATGAGCAGTTCTTC	CASSFHGRANEQFF
TRBV27	.	TRBJ2-7	TRBD2	TGTGCCGGCAGTTTATGGGCTAGCGGTTCCTACGAGCAGTACTTC	CAGSLWASGSYEQYF
TRBV19	few	TRBJ2-2	.	TGTGCCAGTAGTATGGCGGCCGGGGAGCTGTTTTTT	CASSMAAGELFF
TRBV2	.	TRBJ2-7	.	TGTGCCAGCAGTACCAGAGCAGAGATCGGCGGGCTCGAGCAGTACTTC	CASSTRAEIGGLEQYF
TRBV19	.	TRBJ1-5	.	TGTGCCAGTAGTATATTGGGGCACTATAGCAATCAGCCCCAGCATTTT	CASSILGHYSNQPQHF
TRBV19	.	TRBJ1-1	TRBD1	TGTGCCAGTAGTGCCGGGACAGGGGTGTTATCTGAAGCTTTCTTT	CASSAGTGVLSEAFF
TRBV4-2	once	TRBJ2-2	TRBD1	TGTGCCAGCAGGGACAGGGGGCCCACCGGGGAGCTGTTTTTT	CASRDRGPTGELFF
TRBV7-9	few	TRBJ1-4	.	TGTGCCAGCATAAGTAGCGGGTGGAATGAAAAACTGTTTTTT	CASISSGWNEKLFF
TRBV7-9	.	TRBJ1-2	.	TGTGCCAGCAGCTTAGCGATGGGGGGATATGGCTACACCTTC	CASSLAMGGYGYTF
TRBV2	.	TRBJ2-2	TRBD2	TGTGCCAGCAGTCTGACTAGCGGCGGGGAGCTGTTTTTT	CASSLTSGGELFF
TRBV30	once	TRBJ1-4	TRBD1	TGTGCCTGCTGCGGGACAGGGGAGTTTCTGAAGGAAAAACTGTTTTTT	CACCGTGEFLKEKLFF
TRBV2	.	TRBJ2-7	.	TGTGCCTGTGGGCGGGTACGCTACGAGCAGTACTTC	CACGRVRYEQYF
TRBV7-3	.	TRBJ2-7	.	TGTGCCAGCAGCTTATTTACCGGGAGTGGGTACGAGCAGTACTTC	CASSLFTGSGYEQYF
TRBV5-1	.	TRBJ2-2	TRBD2	TGCGCCAGCAGCGAACCACTAGCGGGAGGGTTCTCCGGGGAGCTGTTTTTT	CASSEPLAGGFSGELFF
TRBV5-1	.	TRBJ2-1	TRBD2	TGCGCCAGCGCCCCGCCGGGAGGTTCCTACAATGAGCAGTTCTTC	CASAPPGGSYNEQFF